This TCR beta chain is from a study of T cell repertoires in cytomegalovirus infection (dated by TCRdb to about 2019). With respect to the entire study: Donor HLA type was relevant to the analysis, as public TCR beta signatures indicated carriage of CMV infection together with the matching HLA type.

The CDR3 spans 13 residues, from the cysteine through the phenylalanine. Just the 39-base CDR3 DNA is kept, in frame starting at base 1. According to the germline V gene, CDR1 reads SGHTA and CDR2 reads FQGNSA. Trimming leaves V shorter by 6 bases and J shorter by 7 bases, with the junction holding 8 bases beyond the gene matches. The investigation overall reported the following: Cumulative frequency of public TCR beta family members discriminated carriers of CMV infection plus the relevant HLA type in this cohort and an independent 352-donor cohort. In the ex vivo response, HLA-C-restricted CMV-specific TCR beta clonotypes were dominant, and in two of eight donors the single most frequent clonotype came from this HLA-C-restricted group.

The instrument given in TCRdb is Illumina HiSeq 1500. TCRdb reprocessing: public reads trimmed at Q25 with fastp, clones called with MiXCR, in-frame beta chains kept. Every entry covers one CDR3 protein and lists the most common genes and DNA from its rows. Within this sample are about 180,000 distinct CDR3 sequences, with about 18% of them counted one time only. The ten biggest clones cover 20% to 25% of the sample. In this sample, this clonotype turned up a few times. This receptor's antigen is unknown. Base qualities are not at hand, and no much larger clone is one base apart. Sequenced sample: CD8+ T cells from PBMCs. The TCR was taken from a human donor in good health (CMV status not recorded). Some clones in this sample may be carry-over from other donors' samples. This receptor chain uses TRBV7-2 and TRBJ2-7; TRBD1 lines up with 8 middle nucleotides. In nucleotide form, the sequence is TGTGCCAGCAGGGACGACAGGGGAATGGAGCAGTACTTC. It specifies CASRDDRGMEQYF.